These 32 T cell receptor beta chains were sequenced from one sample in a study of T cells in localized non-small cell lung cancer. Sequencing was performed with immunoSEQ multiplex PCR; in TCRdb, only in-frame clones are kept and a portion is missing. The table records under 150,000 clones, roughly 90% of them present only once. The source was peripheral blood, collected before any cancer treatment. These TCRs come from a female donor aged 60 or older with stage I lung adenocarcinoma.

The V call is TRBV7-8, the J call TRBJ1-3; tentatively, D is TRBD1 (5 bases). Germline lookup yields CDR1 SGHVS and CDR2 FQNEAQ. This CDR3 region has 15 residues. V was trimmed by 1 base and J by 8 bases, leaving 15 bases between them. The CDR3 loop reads CASSLGTPPRDTIYF. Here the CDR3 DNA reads TGTGCCAGCAGCTTAGGGACACCTCCCAGAGACACCATATATTTT.

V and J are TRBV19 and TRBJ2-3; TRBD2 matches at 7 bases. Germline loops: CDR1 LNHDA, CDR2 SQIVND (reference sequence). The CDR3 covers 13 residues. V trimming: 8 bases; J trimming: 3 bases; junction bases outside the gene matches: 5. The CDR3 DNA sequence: TGTGCCAGTCGTCGGGAGGCGACAGATACGCAGTATTTT. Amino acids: CASRREATDTQYF.

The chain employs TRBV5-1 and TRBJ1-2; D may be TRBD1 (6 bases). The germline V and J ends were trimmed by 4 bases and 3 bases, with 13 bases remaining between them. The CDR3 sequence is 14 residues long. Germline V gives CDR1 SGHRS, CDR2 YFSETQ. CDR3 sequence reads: CASSHTGLDYGYTF. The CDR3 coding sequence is TGCGCCAGCAGCCATACAGGGTTAGACTATGGCTACACCTTC.

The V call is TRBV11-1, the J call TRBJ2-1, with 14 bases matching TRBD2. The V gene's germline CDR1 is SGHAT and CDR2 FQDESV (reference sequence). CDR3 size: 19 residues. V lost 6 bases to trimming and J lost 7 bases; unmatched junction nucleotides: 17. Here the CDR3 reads CASSSPGLAGAVVRNEQFF. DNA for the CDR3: TGTGCCAGCAGTTCTCCGGGACTAGCGGGAGCAGTAGTAAGGAATGAGCAGTTCTTC.

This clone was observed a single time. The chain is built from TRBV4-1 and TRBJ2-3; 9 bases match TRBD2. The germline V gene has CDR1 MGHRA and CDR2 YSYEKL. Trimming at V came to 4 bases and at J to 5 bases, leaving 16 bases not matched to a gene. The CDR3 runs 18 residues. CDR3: CASSPSGASSGTGDTQYF. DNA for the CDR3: TGCGCCAGCAGCCCTTCCGGAGCTTCTAGCGGGACTGGAGATACGCAGTATTTT.

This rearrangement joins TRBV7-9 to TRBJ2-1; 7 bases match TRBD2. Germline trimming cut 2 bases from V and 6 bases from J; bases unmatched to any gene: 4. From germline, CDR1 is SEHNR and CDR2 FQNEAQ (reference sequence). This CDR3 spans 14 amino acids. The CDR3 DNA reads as TGTGCCAGCAGCTTAATGGGACTACGCAATGAGCAGTTCTTC. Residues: CASSLMGLRNEQFF.

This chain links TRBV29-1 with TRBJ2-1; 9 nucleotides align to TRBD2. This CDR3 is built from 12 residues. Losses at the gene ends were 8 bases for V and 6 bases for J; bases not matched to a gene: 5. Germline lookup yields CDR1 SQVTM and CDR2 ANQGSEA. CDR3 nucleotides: TGCAGCACTCTAGCGGGACGCAATGAGCAGTTCTTC. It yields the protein CSTLAGRNEQFF.

This CDR3 reads CASSPGTGPRDTEAFF. DNA of the CDR3: TGTGCCAGCTCACCCGGGACAGGTCCACGAGACACTGAAGCTTTCTTT. This sequence joins TRBV18 and TRBJ1-1, with TRBD1 matching over 8 bases. The CDR3 is 16 residues long. With 3 bases clipped from V and 3 bases from J, the junction kept 9 bases outside the gene matches. Germline CDR1 reads KGHSH; CDR2 reads LQKENI.

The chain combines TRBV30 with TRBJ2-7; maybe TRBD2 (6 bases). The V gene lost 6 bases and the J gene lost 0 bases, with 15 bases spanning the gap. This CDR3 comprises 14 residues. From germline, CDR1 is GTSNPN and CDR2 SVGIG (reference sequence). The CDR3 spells CACYRDSNSYEQYF. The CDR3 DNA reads TGTGCCTGCTACCGGGACTCCAACTCCTACGAGCAGTACTTC.

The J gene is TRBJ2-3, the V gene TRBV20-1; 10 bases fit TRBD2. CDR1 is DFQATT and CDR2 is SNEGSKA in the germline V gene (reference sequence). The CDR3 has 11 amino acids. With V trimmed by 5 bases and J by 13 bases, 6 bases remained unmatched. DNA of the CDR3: TGCAGTGCTCAAAGCGGGAGGGGGAAGTATTTT. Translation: CSAQSGRGKYF.

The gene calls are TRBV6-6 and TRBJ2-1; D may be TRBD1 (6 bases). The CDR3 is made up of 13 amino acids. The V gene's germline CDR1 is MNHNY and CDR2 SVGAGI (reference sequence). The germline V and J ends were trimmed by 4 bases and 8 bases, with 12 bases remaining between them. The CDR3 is CASSLQGTYEQFF. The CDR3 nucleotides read TGTGCCAGCAGTTTACAGGGTACCTATGAGCAGTTCTTC.

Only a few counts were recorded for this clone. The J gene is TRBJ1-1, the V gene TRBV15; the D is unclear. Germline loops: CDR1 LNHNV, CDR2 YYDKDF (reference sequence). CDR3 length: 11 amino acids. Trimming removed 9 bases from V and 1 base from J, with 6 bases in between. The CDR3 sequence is CATRGNTEAFF. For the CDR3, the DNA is TGTGCCACTCGGGGGAACACTGAAGCTTTCTTT.

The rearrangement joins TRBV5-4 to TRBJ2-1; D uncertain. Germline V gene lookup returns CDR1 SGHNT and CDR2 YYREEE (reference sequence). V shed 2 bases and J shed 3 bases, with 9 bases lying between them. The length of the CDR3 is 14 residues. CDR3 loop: CASSLVPRYNEQFF. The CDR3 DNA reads TGTGCCAGCAGCTTAGTCCCGCGCTACAATGAGCAGTTCTTC.

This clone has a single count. The CDR3 DNA follows: TGCGCCAGCAGCTCGGGAATGGCAGGGGGGACAGATACGCAGTATTTT. It codes for CASSSGMAGGTDTQYF. The gene calls are TRBV5-1 and TRBJ2-3; TRBD1 is a possible D gene (7 bases). The V end was cut by 3 bases, the J end by 3 bases, with 17 bases between. The CDR3 length is 16 residues. The germline gives CDR1 SGHRS, CDR2 YFSETQ.

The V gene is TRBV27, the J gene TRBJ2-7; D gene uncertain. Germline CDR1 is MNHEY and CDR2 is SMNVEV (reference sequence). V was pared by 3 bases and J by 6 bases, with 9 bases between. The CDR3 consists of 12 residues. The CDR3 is CASSFQFGEQYF. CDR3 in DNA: TGTGCCAGCAGTTTCCAATTCGGCGAGCAGTACTTC.

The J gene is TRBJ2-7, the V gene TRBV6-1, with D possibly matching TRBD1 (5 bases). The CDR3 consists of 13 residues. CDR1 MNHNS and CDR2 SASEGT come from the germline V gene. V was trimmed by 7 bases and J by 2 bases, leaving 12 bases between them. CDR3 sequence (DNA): TGTGCCAGCACCAAAGGGGTTACCTACGAGCAGTACTTC. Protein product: CASTKGVTYEQYF.

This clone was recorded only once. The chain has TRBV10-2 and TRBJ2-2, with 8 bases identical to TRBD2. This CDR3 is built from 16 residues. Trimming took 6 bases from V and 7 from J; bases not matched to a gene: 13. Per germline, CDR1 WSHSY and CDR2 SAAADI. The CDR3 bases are TGCGCCAGCAGACTCACTCAAGCGGGAGTGGGCGGGGAGCTGTTTTTT. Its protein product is CASRLTQAGVGGELFF.

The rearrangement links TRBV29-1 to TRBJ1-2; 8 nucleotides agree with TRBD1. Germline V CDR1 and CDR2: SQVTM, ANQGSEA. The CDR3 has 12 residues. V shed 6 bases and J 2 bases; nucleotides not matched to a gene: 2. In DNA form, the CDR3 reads TGCAGCGTGGACAGGGAGAACTATGGCTACACCTTC. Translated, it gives CSVDRENYGYTF.

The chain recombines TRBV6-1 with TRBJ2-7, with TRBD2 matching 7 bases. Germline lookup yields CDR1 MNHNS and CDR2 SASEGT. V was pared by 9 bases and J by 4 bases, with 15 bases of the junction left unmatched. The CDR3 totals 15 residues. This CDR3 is CASIMGEGRGYEQYF. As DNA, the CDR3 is TGTGCCAGTATTATGGGGGAGGGCCGTGGGTACGAGCAGTACTTC.

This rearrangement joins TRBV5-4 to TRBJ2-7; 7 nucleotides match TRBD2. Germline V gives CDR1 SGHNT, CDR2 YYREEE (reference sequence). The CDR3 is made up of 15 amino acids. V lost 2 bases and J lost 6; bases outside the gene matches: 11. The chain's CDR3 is CASSFGAGSGTEQYF. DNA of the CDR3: TGTGCCAGCAGCTTCGGAGCGGGATCAGGAACCGAGCAGTACTTC. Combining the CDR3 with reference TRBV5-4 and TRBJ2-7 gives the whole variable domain ETGVTQSPTHLIKTRGQQVTLRCSSQSGHNTVSWYQQALGQGPQFIFQYYREEENGRGNFPPRFSGLQFPNYSSELNVNALELDDSALYLCASSFGAGSGTEQYFGPGTRLTVT.

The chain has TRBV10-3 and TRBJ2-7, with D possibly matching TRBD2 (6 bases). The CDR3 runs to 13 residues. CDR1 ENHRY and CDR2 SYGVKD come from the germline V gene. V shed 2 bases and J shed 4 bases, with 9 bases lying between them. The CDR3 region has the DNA TGTGCCATCAGTGAGCCAGCGGGTTACGAGCAGTACTTC. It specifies CAISEPAGYEQYF.

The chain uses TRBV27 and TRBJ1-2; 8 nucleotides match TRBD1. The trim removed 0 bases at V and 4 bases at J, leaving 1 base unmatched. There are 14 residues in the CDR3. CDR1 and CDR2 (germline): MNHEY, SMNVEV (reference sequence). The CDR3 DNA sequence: TGTGCCAGCAGTTTATCCGGGACAGGCTATGGCTACACCTTC. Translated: CASSLSGTGYGYTF.

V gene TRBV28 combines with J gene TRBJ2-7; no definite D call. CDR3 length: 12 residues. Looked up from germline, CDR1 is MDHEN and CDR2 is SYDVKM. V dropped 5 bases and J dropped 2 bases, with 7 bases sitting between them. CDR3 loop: CASSGRPYEQYF. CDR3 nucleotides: TGTGCCAGCAGTGGCAGACCCTACGAGCAGTACTTC.

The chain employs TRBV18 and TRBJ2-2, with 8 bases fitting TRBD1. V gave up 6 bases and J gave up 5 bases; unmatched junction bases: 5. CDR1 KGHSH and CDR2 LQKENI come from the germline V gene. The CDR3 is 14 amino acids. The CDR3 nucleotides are TGTGCCAGCTCCATCCAGGGGGCGACCGGGGAGCTGTTTTTT. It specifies CASSIQGATGELFF.

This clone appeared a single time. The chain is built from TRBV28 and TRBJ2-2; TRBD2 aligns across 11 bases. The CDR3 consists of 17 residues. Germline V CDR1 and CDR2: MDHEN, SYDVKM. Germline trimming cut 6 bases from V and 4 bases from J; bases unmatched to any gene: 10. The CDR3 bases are TGTGCCAGCAGCCCAGCGGGACTAGCGGATTTCACCGGGGAGCTGTTTTTT. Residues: CASSPAGLADFTGELFF.

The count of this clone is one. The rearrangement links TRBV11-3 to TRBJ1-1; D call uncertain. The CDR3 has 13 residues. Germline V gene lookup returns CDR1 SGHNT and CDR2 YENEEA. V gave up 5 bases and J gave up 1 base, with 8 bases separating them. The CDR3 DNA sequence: TGTGCCAGCAGCCCTAATTCGAACACTGAAGCTTTCTTT. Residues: CASSPNSNTEAFF.

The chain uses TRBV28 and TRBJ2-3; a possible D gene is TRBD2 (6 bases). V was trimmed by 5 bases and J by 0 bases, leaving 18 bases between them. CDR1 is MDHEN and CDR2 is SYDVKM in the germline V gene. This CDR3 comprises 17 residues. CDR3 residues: CASSPRGWGRSTDTQYF. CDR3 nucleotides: TGTGCCAGCAGTCCCCGGGGGTGGGGGAGAAGCACAGATACGCAGTATTTT.

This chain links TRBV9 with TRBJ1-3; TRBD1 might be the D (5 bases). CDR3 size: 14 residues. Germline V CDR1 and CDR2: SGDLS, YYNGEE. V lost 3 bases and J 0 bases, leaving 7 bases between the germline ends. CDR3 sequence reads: CASSGDASGNTIYF. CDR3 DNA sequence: TGTGCCAGCAGCGGGGACGCCTCTGGAAACACCATATATTTT.

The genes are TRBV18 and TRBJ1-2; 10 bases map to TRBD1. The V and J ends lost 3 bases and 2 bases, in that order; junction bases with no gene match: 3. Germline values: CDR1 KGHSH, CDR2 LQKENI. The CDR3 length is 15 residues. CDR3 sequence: CASSPAGQGNYGYTF. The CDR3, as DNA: TGTGCCAGCTCACCCGCGGGACAGGGGAACTATGGCTACACCTTC. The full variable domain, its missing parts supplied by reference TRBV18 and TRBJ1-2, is NAGVMQNPRHLVRRRGQEARLRCSPMKGHSHVYWYRQLPEEGLKFMVYLQKENIIDESGMPKERFSAEFPKEGPSILRIQQVVRGDSAAYFCASSPAGQGNYGYTFGSGTRLTVV.

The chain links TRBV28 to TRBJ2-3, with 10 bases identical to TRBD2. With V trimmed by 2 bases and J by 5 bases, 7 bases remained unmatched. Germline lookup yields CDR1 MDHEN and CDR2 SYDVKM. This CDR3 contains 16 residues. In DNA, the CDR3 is TGTGCCAGCAGTTTAGACCCTAGCGGGAGTCTAGATACGCAGTATTTT. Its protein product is CASSLDPSGSLDTQYF.

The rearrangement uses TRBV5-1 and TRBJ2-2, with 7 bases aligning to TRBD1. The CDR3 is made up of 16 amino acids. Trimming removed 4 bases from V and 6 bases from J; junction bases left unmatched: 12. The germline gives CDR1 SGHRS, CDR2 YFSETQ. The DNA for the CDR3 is TGCGCCAGCAGCCTGGAAGTAGGGGGCGCAGCCGGGGAGCTGTTTTTT. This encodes CASSLEVGGAAGELFF.

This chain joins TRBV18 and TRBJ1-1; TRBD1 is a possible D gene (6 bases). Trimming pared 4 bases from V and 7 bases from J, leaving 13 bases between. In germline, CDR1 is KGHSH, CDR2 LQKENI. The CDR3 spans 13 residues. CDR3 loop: CASSHGQIFEAFF. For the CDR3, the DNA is TGTGCCAGCTCACACGGACAGATATTTGAAGCTTTCTTT. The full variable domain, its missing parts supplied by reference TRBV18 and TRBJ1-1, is NAGVMQNPRHLVRRRGQEARLRCSPMKGHSHVYWYRQLPEEGLKFMVYLQKENIIDESGMPKERFSAEFPKEGPSILRIQQVVRGDSAAYFCASSHGQIFEAFFGQGTRLTVV.